This T cell receptor beta chain was observed in a study of blood T cell repertoires in COVID-19. After removal of 2 bases from V and 7 bases from J, the junction contained 5 bases not matched to a gene. CDR3 length equals 13 residues. The data were produced by immunoSEQ multiplex PCR, yet TCRdb's version contains in-frame clones alone and is incomplete. Of roughly 120,000 clones in the sample, roughly 80% were seen once. This sequence was found in a man aged 50-59 years with acute or convalescent COVID-19. The sample taken for sequencing was peripheral blood. V usage is TRBV12-3 or TRBV12-4 and J usage is TRBJ2-7; 7 bases align to TRBD2. The DNA for the CDR3 is TGTGCCAGCAGTTTAACGTCCGGGGGGGAGCAGTACGTC. Its protein is CASSLTSGGEQYV.